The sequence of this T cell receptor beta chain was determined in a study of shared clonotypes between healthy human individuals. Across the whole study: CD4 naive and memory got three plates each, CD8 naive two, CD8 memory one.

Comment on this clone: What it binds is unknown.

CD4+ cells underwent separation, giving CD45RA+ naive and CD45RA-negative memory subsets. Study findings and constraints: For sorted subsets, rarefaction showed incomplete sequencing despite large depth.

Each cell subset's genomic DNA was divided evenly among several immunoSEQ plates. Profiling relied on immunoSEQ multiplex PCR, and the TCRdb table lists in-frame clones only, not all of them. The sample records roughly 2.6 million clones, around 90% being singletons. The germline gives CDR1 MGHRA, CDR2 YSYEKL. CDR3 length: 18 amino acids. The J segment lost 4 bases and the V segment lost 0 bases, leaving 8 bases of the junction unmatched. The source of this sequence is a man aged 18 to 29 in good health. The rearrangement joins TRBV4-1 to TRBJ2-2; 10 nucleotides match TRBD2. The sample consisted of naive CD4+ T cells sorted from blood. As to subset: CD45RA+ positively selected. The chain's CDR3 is CASSQDGLAGARTGELFF. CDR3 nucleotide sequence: TGCGCCAGCAGCCAAGACGGCCTAGCGGGAGCTCGCACCGGGGAGCTGTTTTTT.